This T cell receptor beta chain was obtained from a study of blood T cell repertoires in COVID-19. The sample holds a few counts of this clone. Germline CDR1 reads KGHDR; CDR2 reads SFDVKD. This CDR3 is 17 amino acids long. J gave up 6 bases and V 4 bases, and 13 bases lay outside the gene matches. The repertoire was sequenced with immunoSEQ multiplex PCR; TCRdb's copy has only in-frame clones and lacks some. Of around 46,000 clones in the sample, roughly four fifths were seen once. This rearrangement joins TRBV24-1 to TRBJ2-1, with 8 bases fitting TRBD2. The TCR originated in a man between 35 and 55 years old with acute or convalescent COVID-19. Source material: peripheral blood. CDR3 sequence reads: CATSEPIPGLELNEQFF. The CDR3 bases are TGTGCCACCAGTGAACCGATTCCGGGACTAGAGCTCAATGAGCAGTTCTTC.